One sample yielded the 9 T cell receptor beta chains listed below, sequenced in a study of vaccination effects on CD4 cells after COVID-19. Cultured cells yielded isolated CD4+ T cells after 10 days. The method was immunoSEQ multiplex PCR; TCRdb's version includes in-frame clones alone and lacks a portion of them. This sample has some 30,000 clones, with approximately 70% found just once. Their target antigens are unknown. This material consisted of CD4+ T cells from PBMCs cultured without peptide, taken before COVID-19 vaccination. These TCRs come from a human donor who received a COVID-19 vaccine.

This clone was detected only once. The chain uses TRBV7-2 and TRBJ2-5, with D perhaps matching TRBD1 or TRBD2 (5 bases each). V was cut by 6 bases and J by 5 bases, with 13 bases left in between. The CDR3 sequence is 13 residues long. In germline, CDR1 is SGHTA, CDR2 FQGNSA. The CDR3 is CASRVVGVETQYF. The DNA of the CDR3 is TGTGCCAGCAGAGTAGTGGGGGTGGAGACCCAGTACTTC.

This clone was detected only a few times. The genes are TRBV30 and TRBJ2-1; D may match TRBD1 or TRBD2 (6 bases each). CDR3 size: 16 residues. V was pared by 2 bases and J by 4 bases, with 18 bases between. Germline V gene lookup returns CDR1 GTSNPN and CDR2 SVGIG (reference sequence). CDR3 loop: CAWSPPGRGLYNEQFF. As DNA, the CDR3 is TGTGCCTGGAGTCCCCCGGGCAGGGGACTTTACAATGAGCAGTTCTTC.

This sequence joins TRBV5-6 and TRBJ2-7; 8 bases align to TRBD1. Germline V lookup: CDR1 SGHDT, CDR2 YYEEEE. This CDR3 region has 15 residues. Losses at the gene ends were 3 bases for V and 0 bases for J; bases not matched to a gene: 5. CDR3 loop: CASSWDRTVSYEQYF. DNA of the CDR3: TGTGCCAGCAGCTGGGACAGGACGGTCTCCTACGAGCAGTACTTC.

This clone turned up a few times. The rearrangement joins TRBV10-1 to TRBJ2-1; 7 nucleotides line up with TRBD2. Per germline, CDR1 WNHNN and CDR2 SYGVQD (reference sequence). CDR3 length: 15 residues. Trimming took 5 bases from V and 1 from J; bases not matched to a gene: 5. The CDR3 is CASSIPGGSYNEQFF. The CDR3 DNA reads as TGCGCCAGCAGTATACCGGGGGGTTCCTACAATGAGCAGTTCTTC.

This clone turned up a few times. The genes are TRBV29-1 and TRBJ1-2; no clear D gene. Trimming removed 5 bases from V and 8 bases from J, with 21 bases in between. The CDR3 consists of 14 residues. Germline V CDR1 and CDR2: SQVTM, ANQGSEA. CDR3: CSVLHRAQVGGYTF. Here the CDR3 DNA reads TGCAGCGTTCTTCATCGCGCCCAGGTAGGCGGCTACACCTTC.

The gene calls are TRBV11-3 and TRBJ2-2; unclear D gene. The germline V gene encodes CDR1 SGHNT and CDR2 YENEEA. V lost 5 bases and J lost 1, with 5 bases in between. The CDR3 sequence is 13 residues long. CDR3 DNA: TGTGCCAGCAGCGCACGGAACACCGGGGAGCTGTTTTTT. The encoded protein is CASSARNTGELFF.

The chain couples TRBV6-5 to TRBJ2-3; 7 bases are shared with TRBD2. This CDR3 comprises 14 residues. Germline CDR1 and CDR2: MNHEY and SVGAGI. Losses at the gene ends were 6 bases for V and 6 bases for J; bases not matched to a gene: 9. DNA for the CDR3: TGTGCCAGCAGGACCGGGGGGACTCAGGATACGCAGTATTTT. This sequence encodes CASRTGGTQDTQYF.

The rearrangement uses TRBV5-1 and TRBJ2-7; tentatively, D is TRBD1 (5 bases). The germline V gene encodes CDR1 SGHRS and CDR2 YFSETQ. The CDR3 runs 15 residues. The ends were cut back, 4 bases at V and 2 bases at J, with 16 bases in the middle. The CDR3 reads CASSPVVGAAYEQYF. In nucleotides, the CDR3 is TGCGCCAGCAGCCCCGTGGTAGGGGCGGCCTACGAGCAGTACTTC.

This clone was counted a few times. DNA of the CDR3: TGTGCCAGCAGCAAAAACACCGGGGAGCTGTTTTTT. Amino acids: CASSKNTGELFF. The chain carries TRBV5-4 and TRBJ2-2, with D unresolved. The V end was cut by 4 bases, the J end by 2 bases, with 3 bases between. Germline V CDR1 and CDR2: SGHNT, YYREEE (reference sequence). CDR3 length: 12 amino acids. Looking up the rest from reference TRBV5-4 and TRBJ2-2 gives the full variable domain: ETGVTQSPTHLIKTRGQQVTLRCSSQSGHNTVSWYQQALGQGPQFIFQYYREEENGRGNFPPRFSGLQFPNYSSELNVNALELDDSALYLCASSKNTGELFFGEGSRLTVL.